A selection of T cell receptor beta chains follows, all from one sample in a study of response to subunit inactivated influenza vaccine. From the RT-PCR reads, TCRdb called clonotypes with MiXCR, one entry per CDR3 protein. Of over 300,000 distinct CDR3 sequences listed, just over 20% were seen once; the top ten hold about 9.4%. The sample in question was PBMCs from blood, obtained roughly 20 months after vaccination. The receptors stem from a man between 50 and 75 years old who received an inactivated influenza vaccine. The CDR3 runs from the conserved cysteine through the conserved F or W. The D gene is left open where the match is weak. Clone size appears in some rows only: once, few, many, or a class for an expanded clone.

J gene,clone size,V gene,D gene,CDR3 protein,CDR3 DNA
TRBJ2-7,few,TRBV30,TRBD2,CAWTTGLAGGNEQYF,TGTGCCTGGACAACGGGACTAGCGGGAGGGAACGAGCAGTACTTC
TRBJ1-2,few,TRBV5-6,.,CASSFPDSNGYTF,TGTGCCAGCAGCTTCCCTGACAGTAATGGCTACACCTTC
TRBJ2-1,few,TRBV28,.,CASSSYPQSSYNEQFF,TGTGCCAGCAGTTCCTACCCGCAAAGCTCCTACAATGAGCAGTTCTTC
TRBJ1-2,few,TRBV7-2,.,CASSLRARDYGYTF,TGTGCCAGCAGCCTCAGGGCTCGGGACTATGGCTACACCTTC
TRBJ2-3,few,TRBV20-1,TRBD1,CSARADRGGTDTQYF,TGCAGTGCTAGAGCGGACAGGGGCGGCACAGATACGCAGTATTTT
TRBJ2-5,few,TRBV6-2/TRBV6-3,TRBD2,CASRLAGGRETQYF,TGTGCCAGCAGACTAGCGGGGGGGCGTGAGACCCAGTACTTC
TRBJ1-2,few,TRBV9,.,CASSVAQGQNGYTF,TGTGCCAGCAGCGTAGCTCAGGGTCAAAATGGCTACACCTTC
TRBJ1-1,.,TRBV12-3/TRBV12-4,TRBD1,CASTRQGGLSEAFF,TGTGCCAGCACTCGACAGGGCGGCCTTTCTGAAGCTTTCTTT
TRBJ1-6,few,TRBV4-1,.,CASSQVRRDAAPLHF,TGCGCCAGCAGCCAAGTCAGGCGGGACGCAGCTCCCCTCCACTTT
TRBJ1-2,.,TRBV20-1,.,CSAPPQGDYGYTF,TGCAGTGCTCCCCCCCAGGGCGACTATGGCTACACCTTC
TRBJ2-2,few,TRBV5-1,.,CASSLVADTGELFF,TGCGCCAGCAGCTTGGTGGCCGACACCGGGGAGCTGTTTTTT
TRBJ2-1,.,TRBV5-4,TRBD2,CASSFKSSGSIEQFF,TGTGCCAGCAGCTTTAAGTCTAGCGGGAGTATTGAGCAGTTCTTC
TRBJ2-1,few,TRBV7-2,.,CASSLGGPQNEQFF,TGTGCCAGCAGCTTGGGGGGACCTCAGAATGAGCAGTTCTTC
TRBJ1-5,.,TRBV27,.,CASSFTGYSNQPQHF,TGTGCCAGCAGTTTCACAGGGTACAGCAATCAGCCCCAGCATTTT
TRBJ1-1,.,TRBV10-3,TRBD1,CAISVPGTGLTEAFF,TGTGCCATCAGTGTGCCCGGGACAGGGCTCACTGAAGCTTTCTTT
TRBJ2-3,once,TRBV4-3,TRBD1,CASSQEDRGYTDTQYF,TGCGCCAGCAGCCAAGAAGACAGGGGTTACACAGATACGCAGTATTTT
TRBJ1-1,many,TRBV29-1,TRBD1,CSVEDRQGFTEAFF,TGCAGCGTTGAAGATCGACAGGGCTTCACTGAAGCTTTCTTT
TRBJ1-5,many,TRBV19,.,CASSIEGKNQPQHF,TGTGCCAGTAGTATAGAGGGGAAAAATCAGCCCCAGCATTTT
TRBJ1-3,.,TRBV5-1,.,CASSSSDFGNTIYF,TGCGCCAGCAGCTCATCTGACTTTGGAAACACCATATATTTT
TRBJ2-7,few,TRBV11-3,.,CASSLGPTREQYF,TGTGCCAGCAGCTTAGGCCCGACACGGGAGCAGTACTTC
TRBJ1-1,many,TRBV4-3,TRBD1,CASSSGTGGNIMNTEAFF,TGCGCCAGCAGCTCCGGGACAGGGGGGAACATTATGAACACTGAAGCTTTCTTT
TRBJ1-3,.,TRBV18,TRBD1,CASSLGQGNSNTIYF,TGTGCCAGCTCACTGGGACAGGGGAACTCAAACACCATATATTTT
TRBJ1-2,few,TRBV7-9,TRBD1,CASSPGQLSYGYTF,TGTGCCAGCAGCCCGGGACAGCTTTCCTATGGCTACACCTTC
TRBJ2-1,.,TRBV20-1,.,CSARRGASTNEQFF,TGCAGTGCTAGACGGGGGGCGTCTACAAATGAGCAGTTCTTC
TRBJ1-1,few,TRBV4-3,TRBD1,CASSQDPGQGVNTEAFF,TGCGCCAGCAGCCAAGATCCAGGACAGGGGGTGAACACTGAAGCTTTCTTT
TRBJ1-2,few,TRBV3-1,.,CASSQRSTNYGYTF,TGTGCCAGCAGCCAACGGTCAACTAACTATGGCTACACCTTC
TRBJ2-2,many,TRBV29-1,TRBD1,CSVRQGLTGELFF,TGCAGCGTTAGACAGGGGCTCACCGGGGAGCTGTTTTTT
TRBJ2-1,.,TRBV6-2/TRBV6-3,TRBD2,CATLLNPRGGKFF,TGTGCCACCCTCCTCAACCCCCGGGGGGGTAAGTTCTTC
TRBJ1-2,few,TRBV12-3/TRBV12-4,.,CASSPTRQANYGYTF,TGTGCCAGCAGTCCGACCAGACAGGCTAACTATGGCTACACCTTC
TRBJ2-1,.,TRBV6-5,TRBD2,CASSYSEASGYNEQFF,TGTGCCAGCAGTTACTCTGAAGCTAGCGGTTACAATGAGCAGTTCTTC
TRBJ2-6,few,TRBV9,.,CASSSDRSSGANVLTF,TGTGCCAGCAGCTCGGACCGGAGCTCTGGGGCCAACGTCCTGACTTTC
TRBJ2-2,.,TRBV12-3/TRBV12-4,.,CASSLAQMRGELFF,TGTGCCAGCAGTTTAGCTCAGATGAGGGGGGAGCTGTTTTTT
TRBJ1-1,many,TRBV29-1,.,CSSWSTQNTEAFF,TGCAGCTCTTGGTCTACCCAGAACACTGAAGCTTTCTTT
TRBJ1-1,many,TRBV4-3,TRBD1,CASRVQGAGTEAFF,TGCGCCAGCAGGGTACAGGGGGCCGGCACTGAAGCTTTCTTT
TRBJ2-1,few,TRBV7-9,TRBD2,CASSFTGGTYNEQFF,TGTGCCAGCAGCTTCACGGGGGGTACCTACAATGAGCAGTTCTTC
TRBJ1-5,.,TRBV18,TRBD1,CASSPGQNNQPQHF,TGTGCCAGCTCACCGGGACAGAACAATCAGCCCCAGCATTTT
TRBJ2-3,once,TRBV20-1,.,CSAQGLSTDTQYF,TGCAGTGCCCAGGGGCTAAGCACAGATACGCAGTATTTT
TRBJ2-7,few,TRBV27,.,CASSLRGTEMKQYF,TGTGCCAGCAGTTTACGCGGGACAGAGATGAAGCAGTACTTC
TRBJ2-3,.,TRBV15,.,CATSRGRGWEDTQYF,TGTGCCACCAGCAGAGGGAGGGGATGGGAAGATACGCAGTATTTT
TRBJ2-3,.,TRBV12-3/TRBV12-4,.,CASSLDYADTQYF,TGTGCCAGCAGTTTGGACTACGCAGATACGCAGTATTTT
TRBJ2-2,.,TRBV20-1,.,CSASKGGAPNTGELFF,TGCAGTGCTAGTAAGGGGGGCGCCCCAAACACCGGGGAGCTGTTTTTT
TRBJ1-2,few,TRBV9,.,CASSAHRVSHYGYTF,TGTGCCAGCAGCGCCCACAGGGTTTCGCACTATGGCTACACCTTC
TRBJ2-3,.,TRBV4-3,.,CASSQERGTQYF,TGCGCCAGCAGCCAAGAACGGGGTACGCAGTATTTT
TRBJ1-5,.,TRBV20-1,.,CSASHGSNQPQHF,TGCAGTGCTAGTCACGGTAGCAATCAGCCCCAGCATTTT